One TCR beta chain is described in this entry. Its antigen remains unidentified. These data are taken from a study of healthy donors' naive CD4 and CD8 T cells. Study information: Donors came from three age groups: 20-25, 40-50 and 60-70 years. Study-level points and caveats: Naive CD4+ and CD8+ cells reportedly differed in usage of most V and J genes. Roughly an eighth of CD4/CD8 propensity variance appeared explained by V, J and CDR3 charge. Negatively charged CDR3s marked CD8+ lineage; positively charged CDR3s marked CD4+ lineage.

V dropped 2 bases and J dropped 1; count of bases not matched to a gene: 11. There are 20 residues in the CDR3. Germline CDR1 and CDR2: SQVTM and ANQGSEA. Each TCR library used roughly 0.45 ug of total RNA and a linear amplification protocol. MiXCR was run by TCRdb on the reads, yielding one entry per CDR3 protein. The sample lists approximately 180,000 distinct CDR3 sequences; about 76% were seen once. The V and J genes are TRBV29-1 and TRBJ2-4; 16 nucleotides agree with TRBD2. The clonotype originates from a pool of human donors in good health; the sample pools cells from several healthy donors. The sequenced sample was naive CD4+ and CD8+ T cells sorted from blood, pooled from several donors. The CDR3 loop is CSVESTPGLAGGIAKNIQYF. The DNA of the CDR3 is TGCAGCGTTGAATCGACTCCGGGACTAGCGGGAGGGATCGCCAAAAACATTCAGTACTTC.